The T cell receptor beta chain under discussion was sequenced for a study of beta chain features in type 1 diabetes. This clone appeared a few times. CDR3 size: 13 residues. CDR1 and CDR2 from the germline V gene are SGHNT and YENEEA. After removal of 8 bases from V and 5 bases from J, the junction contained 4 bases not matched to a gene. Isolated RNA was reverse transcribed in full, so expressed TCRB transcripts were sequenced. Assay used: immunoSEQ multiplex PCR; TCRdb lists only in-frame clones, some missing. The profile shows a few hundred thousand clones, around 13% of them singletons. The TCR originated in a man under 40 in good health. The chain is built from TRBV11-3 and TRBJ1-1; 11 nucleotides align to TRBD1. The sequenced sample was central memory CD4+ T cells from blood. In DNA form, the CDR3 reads TGTGCCAGCGGACAGGGGGCGGGTACTGAAGCTTTCTTT. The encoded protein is CASGQGAGTEAFF.